The clone carrying this TCR beta chain was seen ten or more times. Its cognate antigen is unknown. This specimen comes from a study of CD8+CD57+ T cells in acquired aplastic anemia. At the level of the study: DNA per sorted CD4+ or CD8+ sample ranged roughly 0.19 to 30 ug, averaging roughly 3.2 ug. Study-wide results and limits: Significance was not reached for CD8+ Simpson's diversity between patients and controls. Patients and controls shared 25 to 30 CD8+ CDR3 sequences.

CDR3 and TCR beta VDJ profiling relied on genomic DNA as the template. TCRdb used MiXCR to reprocess the reads, holding one entry per CDR3 protein. The table includes 200,000 to 250,000 distinct CDR3 sequences, 45% to 50% detected once. V shed 4 bases and J shed 1 base, with 8 bases lying between them. The CDR3 loop spans 13 amino acids. CDR1 is SNHLY and CDR2 is FYNNEI in the germline V gene. Previously, flow cytometry had revealed CD8+CD57+ cell expansion in the patients chosen for sequencing. Material: sorted CD4+, CD8+, or CD8+CD57+ T cells (not recorded which) from PBMCs. This chain uses TRBV2 with TRBJ2-7; weak D call: TRBD2 (5 bases). This clonotype originated in a human donor with aplastic anemia. CDR3: CASSVGVSYEQYF. The DNA of the CDR3 is TGTGCCAGCAGTGTCGGGGTTTCCTACGAGCAGTACTTC.